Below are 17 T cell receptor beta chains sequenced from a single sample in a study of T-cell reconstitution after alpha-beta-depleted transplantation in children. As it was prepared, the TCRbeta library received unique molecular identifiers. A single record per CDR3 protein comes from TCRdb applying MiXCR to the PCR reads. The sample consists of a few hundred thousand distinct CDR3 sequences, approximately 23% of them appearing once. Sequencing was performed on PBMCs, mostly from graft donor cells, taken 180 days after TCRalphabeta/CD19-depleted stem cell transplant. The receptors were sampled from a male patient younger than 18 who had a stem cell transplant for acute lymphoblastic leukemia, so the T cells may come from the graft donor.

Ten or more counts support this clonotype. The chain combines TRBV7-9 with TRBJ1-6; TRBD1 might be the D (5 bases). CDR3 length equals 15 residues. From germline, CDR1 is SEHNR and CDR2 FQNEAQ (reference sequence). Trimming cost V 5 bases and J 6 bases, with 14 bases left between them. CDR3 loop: CASSPPGTSNSPLHF. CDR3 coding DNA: TGTGCCAGCAGCCCCCCCGGGACCTCTAATTCACCCCTCCACTTT.

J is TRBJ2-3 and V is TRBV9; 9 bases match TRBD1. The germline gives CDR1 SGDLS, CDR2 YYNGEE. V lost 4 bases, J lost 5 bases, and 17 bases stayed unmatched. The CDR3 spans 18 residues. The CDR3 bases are TGTGCCAGCAGCACACATCACGGGGGACAGGGTCTAGGAGATACGCAGTATTTT. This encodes CASSTHHGGQGLGDTQYF.

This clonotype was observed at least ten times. The CDR3 sequence is CASSPDRGRPNTEAFF. The CDR3 DNA is TGTGCCAGCAGTCCAGACAGGGGCCGCCCGAACACTGAAGCTTTCTTT. The V gene is TRBV12-3 or TRBV12-4, the J gene TRBJ1-1; 8 nucleotides align to TRBD1. Trimming at V came to 5 bases and at J to 1 base, leaving 9 bases not matched to a gene. CDR3 length equals 16 residues.

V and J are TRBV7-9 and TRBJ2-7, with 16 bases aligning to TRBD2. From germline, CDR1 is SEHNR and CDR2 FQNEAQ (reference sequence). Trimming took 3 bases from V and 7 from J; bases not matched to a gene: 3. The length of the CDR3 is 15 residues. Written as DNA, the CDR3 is TGTGCCAGCAGCTTGGGGACTAGCGGGAGGGAAGAGCAGTACTTC. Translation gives CASSLGTSGREEQYF.

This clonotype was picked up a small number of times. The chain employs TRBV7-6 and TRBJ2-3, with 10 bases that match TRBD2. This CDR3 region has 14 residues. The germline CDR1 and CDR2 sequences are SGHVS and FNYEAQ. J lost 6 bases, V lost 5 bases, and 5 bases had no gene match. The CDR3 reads CASSQAGGMDTQYF. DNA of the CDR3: TGTGCCAGCAGCCAAGCGGGAGGGATGGATACGCAGTATTTT. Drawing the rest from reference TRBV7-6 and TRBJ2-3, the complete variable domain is GAGVSQSPRYKVTKRGQDVALRCDPISGHVSLYWYRQALGQGPEFLTYFNYEAQQDKSGLPNDRFSAERPEGSISTLTIQRTEQRDSAMYRCASSQAGGMDTQYFGPGTRLTVL.

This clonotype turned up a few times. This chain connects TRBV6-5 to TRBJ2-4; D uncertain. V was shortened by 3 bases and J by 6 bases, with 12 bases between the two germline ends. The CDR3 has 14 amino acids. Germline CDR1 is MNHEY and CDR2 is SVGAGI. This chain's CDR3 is CASSYSRSPNIQYF. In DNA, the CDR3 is TGTGCCAGCAGTTATTCCAGGTCCCCAAACATTCAGTACTTC.

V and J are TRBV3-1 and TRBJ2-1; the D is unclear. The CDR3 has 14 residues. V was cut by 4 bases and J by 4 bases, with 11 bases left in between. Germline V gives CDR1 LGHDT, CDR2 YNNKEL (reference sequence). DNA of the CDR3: TGTGCCAGCAGCCCCCTCGGACGGTACAATGAGCAGTTCTTC. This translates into CASSPLGRYNEQFF.

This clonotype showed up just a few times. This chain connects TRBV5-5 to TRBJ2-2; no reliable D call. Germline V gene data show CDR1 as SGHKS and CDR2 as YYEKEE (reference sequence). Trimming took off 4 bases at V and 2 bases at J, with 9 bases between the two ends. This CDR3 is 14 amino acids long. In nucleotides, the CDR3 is TGTGCCAGCAGCAACGGCGTCAACACCGGGGAGCTGTTTTTT. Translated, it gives CASSNGVNTGELFF.

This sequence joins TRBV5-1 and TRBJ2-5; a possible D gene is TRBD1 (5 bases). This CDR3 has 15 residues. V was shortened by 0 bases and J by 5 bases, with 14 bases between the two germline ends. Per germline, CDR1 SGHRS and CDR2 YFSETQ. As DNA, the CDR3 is TGCGCCAGCAGCTTGGGGACACTACGGATTGAGACCCAGTACTTC. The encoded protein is CASSLGTLRIETQYF.

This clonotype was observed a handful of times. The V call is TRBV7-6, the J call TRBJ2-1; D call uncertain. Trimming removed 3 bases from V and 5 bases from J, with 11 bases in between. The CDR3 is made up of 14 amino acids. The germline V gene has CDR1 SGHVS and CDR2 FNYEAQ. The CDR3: CASSFLPYDNEQFF. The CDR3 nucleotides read TGTGCCAGCAGCTTTCTTCCTTACGACAATGAGCAGTTCTTC.

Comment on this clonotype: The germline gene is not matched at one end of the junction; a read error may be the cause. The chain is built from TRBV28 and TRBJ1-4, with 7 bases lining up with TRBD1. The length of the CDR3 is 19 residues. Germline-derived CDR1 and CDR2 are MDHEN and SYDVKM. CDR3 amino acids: CASSSAGTALKIRNEELFF. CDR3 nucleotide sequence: TGTGCCAGCAGTTCCGCAGGGACAGCGCTCAAGATCCGTAATGAAGAACTGTTTTTT.

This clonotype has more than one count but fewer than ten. CDR3 protein: CASSLKSGGPSYGYTF. CDR3 DNA: TGTGCCAGCAGTCTGAAATCAGGGGGGCCTTCCTATGGCTACACCTTC. The chain links TRBV27 to TRBJ1-2; 7 nucleotides align to TRBD1. This CDR3 region has 16 residues. Per the germline V gene, CDR1 is MNHEY and CDR2 is SMNVEV (reference sequence). V shed 5 bases and J 4 bases; nucleotides not matched to a gene: 13.

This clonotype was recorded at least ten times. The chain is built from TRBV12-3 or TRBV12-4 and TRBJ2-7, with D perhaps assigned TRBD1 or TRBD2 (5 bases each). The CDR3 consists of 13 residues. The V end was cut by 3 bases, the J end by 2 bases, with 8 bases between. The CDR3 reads CASSFGDAYEQYF. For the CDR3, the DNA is TGTGCCAGCAGTTTTGGGGACGCCTACGAGCAGTACTTC.

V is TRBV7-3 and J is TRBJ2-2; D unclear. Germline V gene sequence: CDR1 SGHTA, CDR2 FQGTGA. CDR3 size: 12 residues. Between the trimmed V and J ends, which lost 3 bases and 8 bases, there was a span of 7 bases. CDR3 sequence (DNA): TGTGCCAGCAGCTTTGATGTGGGGGAGCTGTTTTTT. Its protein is CASSFDVGELFF.

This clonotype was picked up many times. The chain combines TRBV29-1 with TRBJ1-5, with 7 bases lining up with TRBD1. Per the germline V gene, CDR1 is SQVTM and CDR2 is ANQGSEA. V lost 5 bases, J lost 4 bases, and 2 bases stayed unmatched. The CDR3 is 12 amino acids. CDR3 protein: CSVLTGNQPQHF. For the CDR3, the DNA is TGCAGCGTTTTGACAGGGAATCAGCCCCAGCATTTT.

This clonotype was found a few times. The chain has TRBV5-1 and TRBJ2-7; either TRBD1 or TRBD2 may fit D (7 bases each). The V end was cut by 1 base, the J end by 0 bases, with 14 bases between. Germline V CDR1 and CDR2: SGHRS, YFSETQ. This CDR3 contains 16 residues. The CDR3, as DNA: TGCGCCAGCAGCTTGCACAAGCGGGACAGCTCCTACGAGCAGTACTTC. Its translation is CASSLHKRDSSYEQYF.

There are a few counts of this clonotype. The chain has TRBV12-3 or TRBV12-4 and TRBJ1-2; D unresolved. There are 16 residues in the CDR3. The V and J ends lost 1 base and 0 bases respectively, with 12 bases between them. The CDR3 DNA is TGTGCCAGCAGTTTAGAGTTCGGCTCCTCTAACTATGGCTACACCTTC. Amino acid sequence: CASSLEFGSSNYGYTF.